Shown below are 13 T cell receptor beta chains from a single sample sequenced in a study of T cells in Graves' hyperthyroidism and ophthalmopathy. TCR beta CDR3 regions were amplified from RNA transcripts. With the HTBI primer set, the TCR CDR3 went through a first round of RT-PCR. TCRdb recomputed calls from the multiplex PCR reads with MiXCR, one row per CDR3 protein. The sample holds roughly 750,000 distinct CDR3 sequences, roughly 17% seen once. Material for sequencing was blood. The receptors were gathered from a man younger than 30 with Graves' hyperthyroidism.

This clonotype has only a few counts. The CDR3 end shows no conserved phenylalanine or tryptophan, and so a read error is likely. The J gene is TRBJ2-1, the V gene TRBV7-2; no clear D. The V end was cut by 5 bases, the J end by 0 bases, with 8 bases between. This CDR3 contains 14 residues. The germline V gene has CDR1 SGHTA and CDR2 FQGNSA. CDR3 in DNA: TGTGCCAGCAGCCATCCGAGCTCCTACAATGAGCAGTTCTCC. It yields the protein CASSHPSSYNEQFS.

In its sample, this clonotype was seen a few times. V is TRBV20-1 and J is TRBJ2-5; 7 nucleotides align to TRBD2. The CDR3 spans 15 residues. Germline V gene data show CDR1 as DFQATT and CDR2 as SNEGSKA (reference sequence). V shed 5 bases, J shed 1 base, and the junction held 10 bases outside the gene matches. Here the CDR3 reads CSAVAYGRPQETQYF. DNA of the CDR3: TGCAGTGCTGTAGCCTACGGGAGGCCCCAAGAGACCCAGTACTTC.

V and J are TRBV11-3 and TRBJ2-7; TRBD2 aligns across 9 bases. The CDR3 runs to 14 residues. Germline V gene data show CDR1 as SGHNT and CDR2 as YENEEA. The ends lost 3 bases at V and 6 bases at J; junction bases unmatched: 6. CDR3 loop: CASSFSGRNVEQYF. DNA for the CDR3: TGTGCCAGCAGCTTTAGCGGGAGAAATGTCGAGCAGTACTTC.

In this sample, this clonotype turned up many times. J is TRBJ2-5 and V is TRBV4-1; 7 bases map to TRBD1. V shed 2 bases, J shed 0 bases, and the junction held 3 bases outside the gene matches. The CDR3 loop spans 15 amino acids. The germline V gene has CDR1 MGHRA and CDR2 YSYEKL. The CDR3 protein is CASSQMGQYQETQYF. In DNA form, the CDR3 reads TGCGCCAGCAGCCAAATGGGACAGTACCAAGAGACCCAGTACTTC.

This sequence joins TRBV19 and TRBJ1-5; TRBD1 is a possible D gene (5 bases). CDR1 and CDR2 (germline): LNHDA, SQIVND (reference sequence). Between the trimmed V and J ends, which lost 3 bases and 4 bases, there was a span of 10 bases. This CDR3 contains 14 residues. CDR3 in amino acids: CASSMGPLNQPQHF. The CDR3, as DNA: TGTGCCAGTAGTATGGGACCCCTTAATCAGCCCCAGCATTTT. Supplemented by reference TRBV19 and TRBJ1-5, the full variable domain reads DGGITQSPKYLFRKEGQNVTLSCEQNLNHDAMYWYRQDPGQGLRLIYYSQIVNDFQKGDIAEGYSVSREKKESFPLTVTSAQKNPTAFYLCASSMGPLNQPQHFGDGTRLSIL.

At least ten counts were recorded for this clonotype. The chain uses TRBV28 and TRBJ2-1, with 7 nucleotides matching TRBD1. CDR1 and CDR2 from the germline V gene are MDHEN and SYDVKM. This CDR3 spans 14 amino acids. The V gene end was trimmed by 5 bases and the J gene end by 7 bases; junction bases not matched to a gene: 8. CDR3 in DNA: TGTGCCAGCAGTCAATTACAGGGGAATAATGAGCAGTTCTTC. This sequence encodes CASSQLQGNNEQFF. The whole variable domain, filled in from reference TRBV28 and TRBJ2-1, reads DVKVTQSSRYLVKRTGEKVFLECVQDMDHENMFWYRQDPGLGLRLIYFSYDVKMKEKGDIPEGYSVSREKKERFSLILESASTNQTSMYLCASSQLQGNNEQFFGPGTRLTVL.

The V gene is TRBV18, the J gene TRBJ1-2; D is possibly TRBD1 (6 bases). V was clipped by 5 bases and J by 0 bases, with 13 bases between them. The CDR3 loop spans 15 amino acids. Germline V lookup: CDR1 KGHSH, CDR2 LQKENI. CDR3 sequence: CASSARTETNYGYTF. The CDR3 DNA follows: TGTGCCAGCTCAGCGAGGACAGAGACTAACTATGGCTACACCTTC.

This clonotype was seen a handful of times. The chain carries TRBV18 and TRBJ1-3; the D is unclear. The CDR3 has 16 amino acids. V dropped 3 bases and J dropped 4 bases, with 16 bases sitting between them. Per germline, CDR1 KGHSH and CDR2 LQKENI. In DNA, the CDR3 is TGTGCCAGCTCACCCCTCGCCGGTGAAACGGGAAACACCATATATTTT. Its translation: CASSPLAGETGNTIYF.

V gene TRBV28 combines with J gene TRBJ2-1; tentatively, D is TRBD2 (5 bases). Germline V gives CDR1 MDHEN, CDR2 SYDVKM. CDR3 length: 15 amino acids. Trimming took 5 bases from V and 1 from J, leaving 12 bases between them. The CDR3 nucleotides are TGTGCCAGCAGTGTCACTAGTGATTCCTACAATGAGCAGTTCTTC. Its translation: CASSVTSDSYNEQFF.

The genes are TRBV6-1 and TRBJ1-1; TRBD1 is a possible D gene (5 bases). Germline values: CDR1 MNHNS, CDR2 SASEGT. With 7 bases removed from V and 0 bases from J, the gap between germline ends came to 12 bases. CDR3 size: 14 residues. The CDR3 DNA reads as TGTGCCAGCAAGAGGGGTAGCATGAACACTGAAGCTTTCTTT. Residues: CASKRGSMNTEAFF.

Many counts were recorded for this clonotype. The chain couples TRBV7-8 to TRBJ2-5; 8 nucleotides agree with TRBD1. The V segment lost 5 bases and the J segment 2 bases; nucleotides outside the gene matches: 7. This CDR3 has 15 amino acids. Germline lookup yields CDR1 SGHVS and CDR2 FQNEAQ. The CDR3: CASSLSGQGQETQYF. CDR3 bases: TGTGCCAGCAGCCTAAGTGGACAGGGACAAGAGACCCAGTACTTC.

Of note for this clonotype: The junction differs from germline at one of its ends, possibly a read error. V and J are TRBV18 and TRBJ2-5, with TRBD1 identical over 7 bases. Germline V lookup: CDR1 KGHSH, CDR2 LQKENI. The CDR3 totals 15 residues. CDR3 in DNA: TGTGCCAGCCCACCCCGGGACAGAAGTCAAGAGACCCAGTACTTC. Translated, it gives CASPPRDRSQETQYF.

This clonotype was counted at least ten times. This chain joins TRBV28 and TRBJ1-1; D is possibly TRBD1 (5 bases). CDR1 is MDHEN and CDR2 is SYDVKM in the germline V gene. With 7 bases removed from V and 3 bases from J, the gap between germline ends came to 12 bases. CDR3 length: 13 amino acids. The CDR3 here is CASTGAGDTEAFF. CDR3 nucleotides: TGTGCCAGCACCGGGGCAGGTGACACTGAAGCTTTCTTT.